This T cell receptor beta chain was observed in a study of blood T cell repertoires in COVID-19. Study background: Acute and convalescent COVID-19 samples came from the United States, Italy and Spain.

Seattle patients were enrolled during active infection and followed longitudinally. This table comes from immunoSEQ multiplex PCR, and its TCRdb copy is limited to in-frame clones, with some not included. The table shows more than 85,000 clones, with just under 95% occurring only once. The length of the CDR3 is 14 residues. V was pared by 3 bases and J by 5 bases, with 11 bases between. Germline V lookup: CDR1 SNHLY, CDR2 FYNNEI. Material: peripheral blood. The chain links TRBV2 to TRBJ1-5; D gene unclear. This TCR came from a woman aged 45-59 years with COVID-19, enrolled during active disease. The CDR3 protein is CASSDRPGDQPQHF. In nucleotides, the CDR3 is TGTGCCAGCAGTGACCGGCCAGGTGATCAGCCCCAGCATTTT. Variable domain in full (rest from reference TRBV2 and TRBJ1-5): EPEVTQTPSHQVTQMGQEVILRCVPISNHLYFYWYRQILGQKVEFLVSFYNNEISEKSEIFDDQFSVERPDGSNFTLKIRSTKLEDSAMYFCASSDRPGDQPQHFGDGTRLSIL.